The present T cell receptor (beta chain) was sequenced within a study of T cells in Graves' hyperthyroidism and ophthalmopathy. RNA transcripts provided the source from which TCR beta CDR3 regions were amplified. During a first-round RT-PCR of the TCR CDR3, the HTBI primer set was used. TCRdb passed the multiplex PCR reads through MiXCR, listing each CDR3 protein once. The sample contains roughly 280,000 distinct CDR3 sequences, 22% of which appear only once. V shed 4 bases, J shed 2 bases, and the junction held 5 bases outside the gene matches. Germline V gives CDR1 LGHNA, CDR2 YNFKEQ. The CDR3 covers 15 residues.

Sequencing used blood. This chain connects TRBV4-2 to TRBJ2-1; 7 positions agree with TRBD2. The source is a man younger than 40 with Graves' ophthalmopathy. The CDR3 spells CASSRDGRPYNEQFF. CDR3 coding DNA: TGTGCCAGCAGCCGGGACGGGAGGCCCTACAATGAGCAGTTCTTC.